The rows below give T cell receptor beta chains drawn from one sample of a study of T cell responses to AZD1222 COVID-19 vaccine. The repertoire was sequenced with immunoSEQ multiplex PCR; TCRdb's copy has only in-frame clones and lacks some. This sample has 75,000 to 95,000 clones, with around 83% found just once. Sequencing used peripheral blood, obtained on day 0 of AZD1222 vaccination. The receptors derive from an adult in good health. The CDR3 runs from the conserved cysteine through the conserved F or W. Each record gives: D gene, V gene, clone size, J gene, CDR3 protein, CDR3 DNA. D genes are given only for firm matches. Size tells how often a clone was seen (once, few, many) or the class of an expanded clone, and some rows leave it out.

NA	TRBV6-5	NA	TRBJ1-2	CASSDSGTPTYGYTF	TGTGCCAGCAGTGACTCGGGGACACCCACCTATGGCTACACCTTC
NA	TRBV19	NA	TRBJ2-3	CASTTAYTDTQYF	TGTGCCAGTACGACAGCCTACACAGATACGCAGTATTTT
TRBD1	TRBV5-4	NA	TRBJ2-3	CASSRGLQGAADTQYF	TGTGCCAGCAGCAGAGGTCTTCAGGGGGCAGCAGATACGCAGTATTTT
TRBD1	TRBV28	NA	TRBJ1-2	CASSWDRGFYGYTF	TGTGCCAGCAGCTGGGACAGGGGGTTCTATGGCTACACCTTC
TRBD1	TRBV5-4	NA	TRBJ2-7	CASSPRQGSYEQYF	TGTGCCAGCAGCCCCCGACAGGGGTCCTACGAGCAGTACTTC
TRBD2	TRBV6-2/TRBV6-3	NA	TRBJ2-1	CASSPGTSLNEQFF	TGTGCCAGCAGTCCCGGGACTAGCCTCAATGAGCAGTTCTTC
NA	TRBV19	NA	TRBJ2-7	CASSMAPDEQYF	TGTGCCAGTAGTATGGCCCCCGACGAGCAGTACTTC
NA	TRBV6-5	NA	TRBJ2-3	CASSYIRGADTQYF	TGTGCCAGCAGTTACATCAGGGGTGCAGATACGCAGTATTTT
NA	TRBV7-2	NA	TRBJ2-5	CASSLVGGRRGETQYF	TGTGCCAGCAGCTTAGTCGGGGGCCGGAGGGGAGAGACCCAGTACTTC
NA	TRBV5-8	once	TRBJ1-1	CASSFVRGSAFF	TGTGCCAGCAGCTTCGTCCGGGGATCAGCTTTCTTT
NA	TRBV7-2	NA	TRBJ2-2	CASTPGRNTGELFF	TGTGCCAGCACCCCGGGGCGGAACACCGGGGAGCTGTTTTTT
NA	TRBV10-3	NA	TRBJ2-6	CAIRTGASGANVLTF	TGTGCCATCAGGACCGGGGCTTCTGGGGCCAACGTCCTGACTTTC
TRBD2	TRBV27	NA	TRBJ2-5	CASSGTGLAGGKETQYF	TGTGCCAGCAGTGGGACCGGACTAGCGGGGGGCAAAGAGACCCAGTACTTC
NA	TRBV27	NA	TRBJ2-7	CASSLTVNAYEQYF	TGTGCCAGCAGTTTGACAGTTAACGCCTACGAGCAGTACTTC
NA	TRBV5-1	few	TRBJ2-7	CASSLVFAEQYF	TGCGCCAGCAGCTTGGTGTTCGCGGAGCAGTACTTC
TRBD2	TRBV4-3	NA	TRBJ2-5	CASSQGPSGGAGETQYF	TGCGCCAGCAGCCAAGGTCCTAGCGGGGGGGCAGGAGAGACCCAGTACTTC
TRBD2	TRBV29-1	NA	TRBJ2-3	CSVEAGLAGTDTQYF	TGCAGCGTTGAAGCGGGACTAGCGGGCACAGATACGCAGTATTTT
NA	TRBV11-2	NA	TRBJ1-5	CASSFQEDQPQHF	TGTGCCAGCAGCTTCCAAGAGGATCAGCCCCAGCATTTT
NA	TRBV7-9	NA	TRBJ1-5	CASSLVIGAYSNQPQHF	TGTGCCAGCAGCTTGGTAATTGGGGCTTATAGCAATCAGCCCCAGCATTTT
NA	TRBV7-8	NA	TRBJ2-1	CASRNDRPGEQFF	TGTGCCAGCAGGAACGACCGTCCAGGTGAGCAGTTCTTC
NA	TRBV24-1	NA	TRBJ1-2	CATRPSGVGGYTF	TGTGCCACCAGGCCATCAGGTGTAGGTGGCTACACCTTC
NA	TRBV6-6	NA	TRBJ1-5	CASSRLPTVYSNQPQHF	TGTGCCAGCAGTCGCCTCCCGACAGTGTATAGCAATCAGCCCCAGCATTTT
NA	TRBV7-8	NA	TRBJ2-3	CASSLGVFPDTQYF	TGTGCCAGCAGCTTAGGAGTGTTTCCAGATACGCAGTATTTT
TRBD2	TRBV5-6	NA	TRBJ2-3	CASSLKERGAGADTQYF	TGTGCCAGCAGCTTAAAGGAGCGGGGGGCCGGGGCAGATACGCAGTATTTT
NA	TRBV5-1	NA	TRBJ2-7	CASSLGRSYEQYF	TGCGCCAGCAGCTTGGGCAGGTCCTACGAGCAGTACTTC
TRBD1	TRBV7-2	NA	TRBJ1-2	CASSATGTGSYGYTF	TGTGCCAGCAGCGCGACCGGGACAGGGTCCTACGGCTACACCTTC
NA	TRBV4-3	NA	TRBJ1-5	CASSQGGGGWNHQPQHF	TGCGCCAGCAGCCAAGGAGGGGGGGGTTGGAATCATCAGCCCCAGCATTTT
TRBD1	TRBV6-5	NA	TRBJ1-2	CASSSGQGADRGGYTF	TGTGCCAGCAGTTCCGGACAGGGGGCAGACAGGGGTGGCTACACCTTC
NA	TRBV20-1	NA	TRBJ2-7	CSARLAHEQYF	TGCAGTGCTAGACTAGCCCACGAGCAGTACTTC
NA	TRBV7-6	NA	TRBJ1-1	CASTMNSGTNAEAFF	TGTGCCAGCACCATGAACTCCGGGACGAACGCTGAAGCTTTCTTT
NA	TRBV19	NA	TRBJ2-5	CASRPGAQETQYF	TGTGCCAGTAGGCCAGGCGCACAAGAGACCCAGTACTTC
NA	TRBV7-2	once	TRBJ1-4	CASRLTGPLEKLFF	TGTGCCAGCAGGTTAACAGGGCCCCTTGAAAAACTGTTTTTT
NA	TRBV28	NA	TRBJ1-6	CASSLYNTPRNSPLHF	TGTGCCAGCAGTCTATACAACACCCCTAGGAATTCACCCCTCCACTTT
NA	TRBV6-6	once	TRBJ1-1	CASRVAGSPEAFF	TGTGCCAGCAGGGTGGCGGGCTCCCCTGAAGCTTTCTTT
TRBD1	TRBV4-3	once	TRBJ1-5	CASSRQTGYGQPQHF	TGCGCCAGCAGCCGCCAGACAGGGTATGGTCAGCCCCAGCATTTT
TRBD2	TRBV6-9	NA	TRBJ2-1	CASSYPSGSHADEQFF	TGTGCCAGCAGTTACCCTAGCGGGTCCCACGCGGATGAGCAGTTCTTC
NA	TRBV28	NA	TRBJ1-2	CATERSRGGYTF	TGTGCCACCGAGCGCTCCCGAGGGGGCTACACCTTC
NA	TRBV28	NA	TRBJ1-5	CASSYTREWSNQPQHF	TGTGCCAGCAGTTATACGAGGGAGTGGAGCAATCAGCCCCAGCATTTT
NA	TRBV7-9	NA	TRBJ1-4	CASSLFFTPEKLFF	TGTGCCAGCAGCTTATTTTTTACTCCGGAAAAACTGTTTTTT
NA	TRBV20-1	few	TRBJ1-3	CSASDLNGSGNTIYF	TGCAGTGCTAGTGACCTTAATGGCTCTGGAAACACCATATATTTT
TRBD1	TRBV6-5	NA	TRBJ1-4	CASSSTGVNEKLFF	TGTGCCAGCAGTTCAACAGGGGTGAATGAAAAACTGTTTTTT
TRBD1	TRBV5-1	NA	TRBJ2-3	CASSSGQQTDTQYF	TGCGCCAGCAGCTCGGGACAGCAAACAGATACGCAGTATTTT
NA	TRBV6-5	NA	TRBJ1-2	CASSYGGAYGYTF	TGTGCCAGCAGTTACGGGGGGGCCTATGGCTACACCTTC
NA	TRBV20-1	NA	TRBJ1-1	CSAHTYTEAFF	TGCAGTGCTCACACATACACTGAAGCTTTCTTT
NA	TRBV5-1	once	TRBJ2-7	CASRTGTESYEQYF	TGCGCCAGCAGGACAGGGACTGAGTCCTACGAGCAGTACTTC
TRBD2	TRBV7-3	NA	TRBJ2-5	CASSSRAGVGETQYF	TGTGCCAGCAGCTCCCGAGCGGGGGTGGGTGAGACCCAGTACTTC
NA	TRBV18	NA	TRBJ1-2	CASSPEEDGYTF	TGTGCCAGCTCACCAGAGGAGGATGGCTACACCTTC
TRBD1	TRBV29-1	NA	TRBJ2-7	CSVVRDSNEQYF	TGCAGCGTTGTCCGGGACAGTAACGAGCAGTACTTC